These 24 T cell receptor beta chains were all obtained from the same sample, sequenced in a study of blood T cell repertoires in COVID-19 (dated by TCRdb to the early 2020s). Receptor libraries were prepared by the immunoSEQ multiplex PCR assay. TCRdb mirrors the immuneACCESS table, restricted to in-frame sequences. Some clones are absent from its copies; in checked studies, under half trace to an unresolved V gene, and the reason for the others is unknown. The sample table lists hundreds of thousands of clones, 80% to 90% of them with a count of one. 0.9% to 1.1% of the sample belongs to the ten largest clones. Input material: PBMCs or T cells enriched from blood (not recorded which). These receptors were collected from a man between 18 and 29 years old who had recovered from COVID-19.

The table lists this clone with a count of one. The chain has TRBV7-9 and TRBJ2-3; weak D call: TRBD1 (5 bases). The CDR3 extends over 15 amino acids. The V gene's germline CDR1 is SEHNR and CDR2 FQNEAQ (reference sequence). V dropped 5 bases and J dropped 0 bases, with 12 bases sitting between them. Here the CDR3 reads CASSQTVTSTDTQYF. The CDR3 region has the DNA TGTGCCAGCAGCCAGACAGTAACTAGCACAGATACGCAGTATTTT. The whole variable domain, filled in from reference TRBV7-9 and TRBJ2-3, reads DTGVSQNPRHKITKRGQNVTFRCDPISEHNRLYWYRQTLGQGPEFLTYFQNEAQLEKSRLLSDRFSAERPKGSFSTLEIQRTEQGDSAMYLCASSQTVTSTDTQYFGPGTRLTVL.

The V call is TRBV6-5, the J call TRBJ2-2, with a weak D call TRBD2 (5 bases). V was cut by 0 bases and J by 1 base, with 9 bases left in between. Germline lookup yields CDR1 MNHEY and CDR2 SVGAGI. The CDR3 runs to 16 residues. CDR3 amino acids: CASSYSRRVNTGELFF. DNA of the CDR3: TGTGCCAGCAGTTACTCGAGGCGGGTGAACACCGGGGAGCTGTTTTTT.

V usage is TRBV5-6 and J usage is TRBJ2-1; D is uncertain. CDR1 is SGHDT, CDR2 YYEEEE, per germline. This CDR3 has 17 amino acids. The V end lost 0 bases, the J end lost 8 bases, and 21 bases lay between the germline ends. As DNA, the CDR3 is TGTGCCAGCAGCTTGGAGCTGGGTCTAGTCCTTCGGGATGAGCAGTTCTTC. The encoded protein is CASSLELGLVLRDEQFF.

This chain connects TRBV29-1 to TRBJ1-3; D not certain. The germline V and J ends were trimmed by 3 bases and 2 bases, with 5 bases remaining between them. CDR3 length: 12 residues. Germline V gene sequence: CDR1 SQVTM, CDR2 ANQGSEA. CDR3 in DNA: TGCAGCGTTGATACACCTGGAAACACCATATATTTT. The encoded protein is CSVDTPGNTIYF.

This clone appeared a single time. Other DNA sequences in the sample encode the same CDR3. The CDR3 region has the DNA TGTGCCAGTAGTATAGCAGGACTAGCGTACGAGCAGTACTTC. It yields the protein CASSIAGLAYEQYF. This chain connects TRBV19 to TRBJ2-7, with 9 bases aligning to TRBD2. CDR1 is LNHDA, CDR2 SQIVND, per germline (reference sequence). CDR3 length: 14 residues. V was pared by 1 base and J by 4 bases, with 2 bases of the junction left unmatched.

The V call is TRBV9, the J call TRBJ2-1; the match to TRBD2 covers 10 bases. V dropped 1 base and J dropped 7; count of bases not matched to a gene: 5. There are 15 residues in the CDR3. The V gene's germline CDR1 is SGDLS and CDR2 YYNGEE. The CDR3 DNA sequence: TGTGCCAGCAGCGTAAGGAGCGGGGGGGCAAATGAGCAGTTCTTC. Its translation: CASSVRSGGANEQFF.

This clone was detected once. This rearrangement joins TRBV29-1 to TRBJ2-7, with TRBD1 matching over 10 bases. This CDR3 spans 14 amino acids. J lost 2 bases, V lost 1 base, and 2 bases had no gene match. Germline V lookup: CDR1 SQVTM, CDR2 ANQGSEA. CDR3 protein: CSVEVGTGAYEQYF. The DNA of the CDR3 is TGCAGCGTTGAAGTAGGGACAGGGGCCTACGAGCAGTACTTC.

The CDR3 nucleotides read TGTGCCAGCAGCACAAAAAGGGGGGGTCTAGGCACTGAAGCTTTCTTT. Translated: CASSTKRGGLGTEAFF. The chain carries TRBV21-1 and TRBJ1-1. TRBV21-1 is listed as a pseudogene. CDR3 length equals 16 residues.

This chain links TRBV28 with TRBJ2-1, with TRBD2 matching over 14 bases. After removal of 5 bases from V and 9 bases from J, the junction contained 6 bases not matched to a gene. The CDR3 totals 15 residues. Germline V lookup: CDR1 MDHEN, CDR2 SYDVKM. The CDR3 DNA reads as TGTGCCAGCAGTCTCATGACTAGCGGGAGGGCTGAGCAGTTCTTC. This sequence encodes CASSLMTSGRAEQFF.

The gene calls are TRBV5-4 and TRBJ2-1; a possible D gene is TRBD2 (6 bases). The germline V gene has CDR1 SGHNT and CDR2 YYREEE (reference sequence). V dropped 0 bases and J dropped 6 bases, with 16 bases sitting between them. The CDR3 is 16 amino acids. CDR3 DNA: TGTGCCAGCAGCTTGGGGGACTTCTGGATTGGCAATGAGCAGTTCTTC. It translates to CASSLGDFWIGNEQFF.

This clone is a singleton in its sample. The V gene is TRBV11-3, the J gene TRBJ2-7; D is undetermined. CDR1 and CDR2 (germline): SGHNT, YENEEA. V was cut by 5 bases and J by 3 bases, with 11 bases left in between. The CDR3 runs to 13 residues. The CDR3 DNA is TGTGCCAGCAGCCGTCCCCCTATCTACGAGCAGTACTTC. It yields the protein CASSRPPIYEQYF.

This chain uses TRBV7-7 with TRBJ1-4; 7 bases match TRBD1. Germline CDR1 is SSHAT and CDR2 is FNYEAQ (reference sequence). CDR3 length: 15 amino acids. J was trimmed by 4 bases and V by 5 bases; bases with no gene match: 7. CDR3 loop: CASSPGTALNEKLFF. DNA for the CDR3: TGTGCCAGCAGCCCGGGGACAGCTCTTAATGAAAAACTGTTTTTT.

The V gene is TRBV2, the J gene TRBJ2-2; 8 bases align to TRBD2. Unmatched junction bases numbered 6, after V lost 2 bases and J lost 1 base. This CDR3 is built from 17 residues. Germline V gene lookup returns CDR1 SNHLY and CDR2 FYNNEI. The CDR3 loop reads CASSELIAGMNTGELFF. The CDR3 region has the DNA TGTGCCAGCAGTGAATTGATAGCGGGGATGAACACCGGGGAGCTGTTTTTT.

The DNA for the CDR3 is TGTGCCAGCAGCCAAGAACTAGCGGGAGAGAATCCCGGGGAGCTGTTTTTT. Its translation is CASSQELAGENPGELFF. The chain is built from TRBV3-1 (or the pseudogene TRBV3-2) and TRBJ2-2; TRBD2 agrees at 11 bases. The trim removed 0 bases at V and 6 bases at J, leaving 6 bases unmatched. Looked up from germline, CDR1 is LGHDT and CDR2 is YNNKEL (reference sequence). The CDR3 contains 17 residues.

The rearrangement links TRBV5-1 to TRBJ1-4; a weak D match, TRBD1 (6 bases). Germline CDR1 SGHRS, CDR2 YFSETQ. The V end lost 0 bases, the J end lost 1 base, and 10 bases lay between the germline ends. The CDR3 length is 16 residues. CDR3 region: CASSLGGPGTNEKLFF. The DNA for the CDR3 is TGCGCCAGCAGCTTGGGGGGGCCAGGAACTAATGAAAAACTGTTTTTT. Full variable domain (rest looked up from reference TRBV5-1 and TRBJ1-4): KAGVTQTPRYLIKTRGQQVTLSCSPISGHRSVSWYQQTPGQGLQFLFEYFSETQRNKGNFPGRFSGRQFSNSRSEMNVSTLELGDSALYLCASSLGGPGTNEKLFFGSGTQLSVL.

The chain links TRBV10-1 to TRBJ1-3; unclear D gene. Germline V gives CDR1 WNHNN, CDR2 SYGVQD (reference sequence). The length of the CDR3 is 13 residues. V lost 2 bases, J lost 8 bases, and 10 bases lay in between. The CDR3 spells CASSEGGSDTIYF. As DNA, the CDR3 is TGCGCCAGCAGTGAGGGCGGCTCGGACACCATATATTTT.

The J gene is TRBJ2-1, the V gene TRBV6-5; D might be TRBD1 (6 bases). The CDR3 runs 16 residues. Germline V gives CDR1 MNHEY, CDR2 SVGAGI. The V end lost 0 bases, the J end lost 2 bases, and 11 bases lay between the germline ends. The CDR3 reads CASSYSTGTPYNEQFF. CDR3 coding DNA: TGTGCCAGCAGTTACTCGACTGGGACACCCTACAATGAGCAGTTCTTC.

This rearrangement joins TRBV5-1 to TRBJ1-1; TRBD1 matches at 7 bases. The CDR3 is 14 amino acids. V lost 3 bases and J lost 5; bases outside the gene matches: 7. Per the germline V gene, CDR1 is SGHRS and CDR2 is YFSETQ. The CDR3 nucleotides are TGCGCCAGCAGCTCATTCCCAGGGGGAACTGAAGCTTTCTTT. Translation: CASSSFPGGTEAFF.

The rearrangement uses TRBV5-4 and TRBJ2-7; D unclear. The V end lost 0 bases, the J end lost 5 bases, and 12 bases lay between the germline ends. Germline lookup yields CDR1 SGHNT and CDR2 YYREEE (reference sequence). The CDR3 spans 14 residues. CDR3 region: CASSLATVTDEQYF. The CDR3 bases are TGTGCCAGCAGCTTGGCTACAGTTACCGACGAGCAGTACTTC.

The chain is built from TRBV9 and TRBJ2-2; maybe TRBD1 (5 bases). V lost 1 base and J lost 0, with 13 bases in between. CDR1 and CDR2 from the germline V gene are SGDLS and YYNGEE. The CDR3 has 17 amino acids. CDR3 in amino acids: CASSVTPTQANTGELFF. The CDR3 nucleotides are TGTGCCAGCAGCGTAACTCCGACACAGGCGAACACCGGGGAGCTGTTTTTT.

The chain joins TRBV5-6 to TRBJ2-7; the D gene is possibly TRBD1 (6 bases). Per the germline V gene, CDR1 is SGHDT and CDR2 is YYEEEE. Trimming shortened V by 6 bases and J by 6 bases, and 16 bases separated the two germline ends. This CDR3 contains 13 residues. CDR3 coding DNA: TGTGCCAGCAACCGATTAGGGGGTCGCGAGCAGTACTTC. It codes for CASNRLGGREQYF. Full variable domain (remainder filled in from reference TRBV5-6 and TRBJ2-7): DAGVTQSPTHLIKTRGQQVTLRCSPKSGHDTVSWYQQALGQGPQFIFQYYEEEERQRGNFPDRFSGHQFPNYSSELNVNALLLGDSALYLCASNRLGGREQYFGPGTRLTVT.

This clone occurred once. CDR3 coding DNA: TGTGCCAGCAGCTTGACAGGGGGCGCAGGGCAGCCCCAGCATTTT. This codes for CASSLTGGAGQPQHF. J is TRBJ1-5 and V is TRBV5-5; TRBD1 matches 9 bases. Germline assignment: CDR1 SGHKS and CDR2 YYEKEE (reference sequence). Germline trimming cut 1 base from V and 7 bases from J; bases unmatched to any gene: 6. This CDR3 comprises 15 residues. The variable domain in full, with the rest retrieved from reference TRBV5-5 and TRBJ1-5, is DAGVTQSPTHLIKTRGQQVTLRCSPISGHKSVSWYQQVLGQGPQFIFQYYEKEERGRGNFPDRFSARQFPNYSSELNVNALLLGDSALYLCASSLTGGAGQPQHFGDGTRLSIL.

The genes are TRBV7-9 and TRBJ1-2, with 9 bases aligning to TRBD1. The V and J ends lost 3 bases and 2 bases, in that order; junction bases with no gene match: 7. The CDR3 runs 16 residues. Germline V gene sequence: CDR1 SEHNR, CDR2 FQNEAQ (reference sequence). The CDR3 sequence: CASSFTGQGGNYGYTF. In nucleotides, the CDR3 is TGTGCCAGCAGCTTTACGGGACAGGGCGGCAACTATGGCTACACCTTC.

Here the CDR3 reads CASSSLNEQFF. Written as DNA, the CDR3 is TGTGCCAGCAGTTCCCTAAATGAGCAGTTCTTC. The rearrangement uses TRBV11-3 and TRBJ2-1; unclear D gene. Germline assignment: CDR1 SGHNT and CDR2 YENEEA. The V and J ends lost 6 bases and 7 bases respectively, with 7 bases between them. The CDR3 covers 11 residues.